The 27 T cell receptor beta chains presented below share a single source sample, sequenced in a study of radiation and T cells in renal cell carcinoma (TCRdb year 2020). This specimen's time point label, interpreted: baseline pretreatment blood. Taken with the paper, the label for treatment or condition translates to: 15 Gy SBRT to primary tumor, nephrectomy 4 weeks later. Libraries were constructed by the immunoSEQ multiplex PCR assay. TCRdb mirrors the immuneACCESS table, restricted to in-frame sequences. Some clones are absent from its copies; in checked studies, under half trace to an unresolved V gene, and the reason for the others is unknown. The sample table holds approximately 100,000 clones, of which approximately 86% were seen once. The top ten clones comprise 6.5% to 8.5% of the sample. The specimen was blood, collected from a patient whose treatment included radiotherapy and nephrectomy. All receptors derive from a man between 45 and 60 years old with renal cell carcinoma.

The table lists this clone with a count of one. The genes are TRBV19 and TRBJ1-2; maybe TRBD1 (6 bases). The CDR3 is 15 amino acids. V was clipped by 3 bases and J by 4 bases, with 15 bases between them. Germline CDR1 reads LNHDA; CDR2 reads SQIVND (reference sequence). The CDR3 here is CASSIPGGSVYGYTF. DNA of the CDR3: TGTGCCAGTAGTATCCCCGGGGGCTCAGTCTATGGCTACACCTTC.

V is TRBV5-4 and J is TRBJ2-3; D possibly corresponds to TRBD2 (6 bases). V lost 3 bases and J 0 bases, leaving 14 bases between the germline ends. This CDR3 region has 16 residues. CDR1 SGHNT and CDR2 YYREEE come from the germline V gene (reference sequence). CDR3 residues: CASSSRRGSSTDTQYF. CDR3 nucleotides: TGTGCCAGCAGCTCCCGTCGGGGGAGTAGCACAGATACGCAGTATTTT. The full variable domain, in which reference TRBV5-4 and TRBJ2-3 provide the parts outside the CDR3, is ETGVTQSPTHLIKTRGQQVTLRCSSQSGHNTVSWYQQALGQGPQFIFQYYREEENGRGNFPPRFSGLQFPNYSSELNVNALELDDSALYLCASSSRRGSSTDTQYFGPGTRLTVL.

The chain combines TRBV5-1 with TRBJ2-2; D not certain. V lost 2 bases and J 0 bases, leaving 5 bases between the germline ends. The CDR3 is made up of 14 amino acids. CDR1 is SGHRS and CDR2 is YFSETQ in the germline V gene. The CDR3 DNA is TGCGCCAGCAGCTTAACGCCGAACACCGGGGAGCTGTTTTTT. It specifies CASSLTPNTGELFF.

This clone was detected only once. V gene TRBV6-1 combines with J gene TRBJ2-1; 10 bases are a match to TRBD2. Germline trimming cut 5 bases from V and 8 bases from J; bases unmatched to any gene: 6. Germline CDR1 MNHNS, CDR2 SASEGT. The length of the CDR3 is 14 residues. The CDR3 DNA reads as TGTGCCAGCAGTTCCGGGACTAGCGTCTATGAGCAGTTCTTC. Amino acid sequence: CASSSGTSVYEQFF.

The gene calls are TRBV4-2 and TRBJ2-3; D remains ambiguous. Germline lookup yields CDR1 LGHNA and CDR2 YNFKEQ. The V end was cut by 1 base, the J end by 2 bases, with 7 bases between. The CDR3 consists of 14 residues. CDR3 sequence: CASSQAAATDTQYF. The CDR3 DNA reads as TGTGCCAGCAGCCAAGCCGCGGCCACAGATACGCAGTATTTT.

CDR3 coding DNA: TGTGCCAGTAAGGGACAGGGCGACTCCTACGAGCAGTACTTC. Amino acids: CASKGQGDSYEQYF. V and J are TRBV19 and TRBJ2-7, with TRBD1 matching over 9 bases. V dropped 7 bases and J dropped 0; count of bases not matched to a gene: 4. The CDR3 contains 14 residues. Looked up from germline, CDR1 is LNHDA and CDR2 is SQIVND (reference sequence).

This chain uses TRBV25-1 with TRBJ1-5; D is possibly TRBD1 (6 bases). The germline gives CDR1 MGHDK, CDR2 SYGVNS. V gave up 7 bases and J gave up 7 bases, with 29 bases separating them. This CDR3 has 18 amino acids. The chain's CDR3 is CASKGESEPNRAKQPQHF. For the CDR3, the DNA is TGTGCCAGCAAGGGCGAATCGGAACCGAACAGGGCCAAACAGCCCCAGCATTTT.

V usage is TRBV5-1 and J usage is TRBJ2-5; the D gene is possibly TRBD1 (6 bases). This CDR3 is 15 amino acids long. Trimming took off 1 base at V and 5 bases at J, with 15 bases between the two ends. CDR1 is SGHRS, CDR2 YFSETQ, per germline. The CDR3 coding sequence is TGCGCCAGCAGCTTGACCCTGCTTAGGGGGGAGACCCAGTACTTC. Its protein product is CASSLTLLRGETQYF.

The V call is TRBV30, the J call TRBJ1-2; 7 nucleotides agree with TRBD1. This CDR3 has 12 amino acids. Trimming cost V 1 base and J 5 bases; bases outside gene matches: 1. Germline V gene lookup returns CDR1 GTSNPN and CDR2 SVGIG (reference sequence). The CDR3 reads CAWSEQGYGYTF. For the CDR3, the DNA is TGTGCCTGGAGTGAACAGGGGTATGGCTACACCTTC. Filled out from reference TRBV30 and TRBJ1-2, the complete variable domain reads SQTIHQWPATLVQPVGSPLSLECTVEGTSNPNLYWYRQAAGRGLQLLFYSVGIGQISSEVPQNLSASRPQDRQFILSSKKLLLSDSGFYLCAWSEQGYGYTFGSGTRLTVV.

The chain recombines TRBV7-6 with TRBJ1-5; TRBD1 matches 8 bases. Germline CDR1 SGHVS, CDR2 FNYEAQ. The CDR3 is 18 amino acids. J was trimmed by 2 bases and V by 10 bases; bases with no gene match: 19. This chain's CDR3 is CAIWPRTGTNTCNQPQHF. The CDR3 nucleotides read TGTGCCATCTGGCCCCGGACAGGGACGAATACGTGCAATCAGCCCCAGCATTTT.

The CDR3 is CAWLPGVSNQPQHF. CDR3 nucleotides: TGTGCCTGGTTACCAGGAGTCAGCAATCAGCCCCAGCATTTT. This chain uses TRBV30 with TRBJ1-5; D is unresolved. Germline values: CDR1 GTSNPN, CDR2 SVGIG (reference sequence). With 5 bases removed from V and 1 base from J, the gap between germline ends came to 12 bases. The CDR3 extends over 14 amino acids.

This CDR3 reads CASSLAGGTSGRGSYNEQFF. The CDR3 DNA is TGCGCCAGCAGCTTGGCGGGGGGGACTAGCGGGAGAGGGTCCTACAATGAGCAGTTCTTC. The chain uses TRBV5-1 and TRBJ2-1; TRBD2 matches 14 bases. The germline gives CDR1 SGHRS, CDR2 YFSETQ. The CDR3 length is 20 residues. V dropped 0 bases and J dropped 1; count of bases not matched to a gene: 9.

This chain uses TRBV29-1 with TRBJ1-2, with 8 bases that match TRBD1. J was trimmed by 8 bases and V by 0 bases; bases with no gene match: 11. Germline V CDR1 and CDR2: SQVTM, ANQGSEA. There are 15 residues in the CDR3. In DNA form, the CDR3 reads TGCAGCGTTGAAGATGGGTGGGCGACAGGGGACGGCTACACCTTC. Its protein is CSVEDGWATGDGYTF. Based on the CDR3 plus reference TRBV29-1 and TRBJ1-2, the full variable domain is SAVISQKPSRDICQRGTSLTIQCQVDSQVTMMFWYRQQPGQSLTLIATANQGSEATYESGFVIDKFPISRPNLTFSTLTVSNMSPEDSSIYLCSVEDGWATGDGYTFGSGTRLTVV.

The V call is TRBV5-1, the J call TRBJ2-5; 7 nucleotides agree with TRBD1. The CDR3 loop spans 14 amino acids. Trimming at V came to 2 bases and at J to 5 bases, leaving 6 bases not matched to a gene. Looked up from germline, CDR1 is SGHRS and CDR2 is YFSETQ. The CDR3 reads CASSFPQGRETQYF. CDR3 DNA: TGCGCCAGCAGCTTCCCACAGGGGCGGGAGACCCAGTACTTC. Full variable domain (rest looked up from reference TRBV5-1 and TRBJ2-5): KAGVTQTPRYLIKTRGQQVTLSCSPISGHRSVSWYQQTPGQGLQFLFEYFSETQRNKGNFPGRFSGRQFSNSRSEMNVSTLELGDSALYLCASSFPQGRETQYFGPGTRLLVL.

This clone was picked up a small number of times. This chain joins TRBV7-2 and TRBJ2-7; 8 bases match TRBD2. The ends lost 6 bases at V and 4 bases at J; junction bases unmatched: 8. The length of the CDR3 is 14 residues. The germline V gene encodes CDR1 SGHTA and CDR2 FQGNSA. DNA of the CDR3: TGTGCCAGCAGTTATTCGGGGACTAGATACGAGCAGTACTTC. Protein: CASSYSGTRYEQYF. The variable domain in full, completed from reference TRBV7-2 and TRBJ2-7, reads GAGVSQSPSNKVTEKGKDVELRCDPISGHTALYWYRQSLGQGLEFLIYFQGNSAPDKSGLPSDRFSAERTGGSVSTLTIQRTQQEDSAVYLCASSYSGTRYEQYFGPGTRLTVT.

The chain combines TRBV30 with TRBJ1-1; the D gene is possibly TRBD1 (5 bases). The CDR3 has 11 amino acids. From germline, CDR1 is GTSNPN and CDR2 SVGIG (reference sequence). Trimming removed 2 bases at V and 8 bases at J, with 9 bases between. DNA of the CDR3: TGTGCCTGGAGTTTAAGACAGGAAGCTTTCTTT. It specifies CAWSLRQEAFF.

The chain combines TRBV30 with TRBJ2-2; TRBD1 matches 7 bases. The CDR3 extends over 13 amino acids. From germline, CDR1 is GTSNPN and CDR2 SVGIG (reference sequence). V shed 3 bases, J shed 6 bases, and the junction held 4 bases outside the gene matches. The CDR3: CAWSKGTAGELFF. CDR3 in DNA: TGTGCCTGGAGCAAAGGGACAGCCGGGGAGCTGTTTTTT.

The genes are TRBV19 and TRBJ2-7; 7 nucleotides line up with TRBD2. Germline V lookup: CDR1 LNHDA, CDR2 SQIVND (reference sequence). The CDR3 is 17 amino acids. Trimming removed 2 bases from V and 2 bases from J; junction bases left unmatched: 12. Here the CDR3 reads CASSISPGLPNPYEQYF. CDR3 nucleotides: TGTGCCAGTAGTATAAGCCCGGGACTACCAAACCCCTACGAGCAGTACTTC.

This rearrangement joins TRBV6-1 to TRBJ1-6; TRBD1 matches at 7 bases. CDR3 size: 16 residues. J was trimmed by 4 bases and V by 4 bases; bases with no gene match: 7. Germline lookup yields CDR1 MNHNS and CDR2 SASEGT. The CDR3 sequence: CASSASPGQYNSPLHF. The CDR3 DNA reads as TGTGCCAGCAGTGCTTCCCCGGGACAGTATAATTCACCCCTCCACTTT.

This sequence joins TRBV28 and TRBJ2-5, with 13 bases fitting TRBD2. The CDR3 totals 16 residues. CDR1 and CDR2 from the germline V gene are MDHEN and SYDVKM. Trimming removed 5 bases from V and 0 bases from J; junction bases left unmatched: 3. CDR3 nucleotides: TGTGCCAGCAGTGAACTAGCGGGAGGGAACCAAGAGACCCAGTACTTC. It yields the protein CASSELAGGNQETQYF.

The chain links TRBV7-9 to TRBJ1-1; D possibly corresponds to TRBD1 (6 bases). Trimming pared 4 bases from V and 5 bases from J, leaving 14 bases between. Germline V gene lookup returns CDR1 SEHNR and CDR2 FQNEAQ (reference sequence). There are 14 residues in the CDR3. This chain's CDR3 is CASSSLVRGTEAFF. The CDR3, as DNA: TGTGCCAGCAGCTCTTTGGTTAGGGGGACTGAAGCTTTCTTT.

The chain has TRBV16 and TRBJ2-2; unclear D gene. CDR3 length: 13 residues. Germline CDR1 KGHSY, CDR2 FQNENV. The germline V and J ends were trimmed by 3 bases and 7 bases, with 9 bases remaining between them. CDR3 DNA: TGTGCCAGCAGCCAGGTCGGAAGCGGGGAGCTGTTTTTT. Translated: CASSQVGSGELFF.

The chain joins TRBV7-2 to TRBJ2-7; D gene unclear. Germline V gene lookup returns CDR1 SGHTA and CDR2 FQGNSA. The CDR3 covers 13 residues. V lost 1 base and J lost 3, with 7 bases in between. The DNA of the CDR3 is TGTGCCAGCAGCTTAGGGGCAAACTACGAGCAGTACTTC. Protein: CASSLGANYEQYF.

There are a few counts of this clone. The chain has TRBV5-5 and TRBJ2-7, with 7 bases identical to TRBD2. Germline values: CDR1 SGHKS, CDR2 YYEKEE (reference sequence). V was clipped by 4 bases and J by 0 bases; unmatched bases: 13. This CDR3 comprises 17 residues. The CDR3 DNA reads as TGTGCCAGCAGCCATGGGCTAGGTGGCGGGAGCTCCTACGAGCAGTACTTC. Its translation: CASSHGLGGGSSYEQYF.

This chain joins TRBV7-9 and TRBJ1-5, with TRBD1 matching over 8 bases. The V segment lost 8 bases and the J segment 2 bases; nucleotides outside the gene matches: 8. In germline, CDR1 is SEHNR, CDR2 FQNEAQ (reference sequence). This CDR3 contains 15 residues. The CDR3 sequence is CASSQGAWGNQPQHF. Here the CDR3 DNA reads TGTGCCAGCTCCCAGGGGGCTTGGGGCAATCAGCCCCAGCATTTT. The variable domain in full, completed from reference TRBV7-9 and TRBJ1-5, reads DTGVSQNPRHKITKRGQNVTFRCDPISEHNRLYWYRQTLGQGPEFLTYFQNEAQLEKSRLLSDRFSAERPKGSFSTLEIQRTEQGDSAMYLCASSQGAWGNQPQHFGDGTRLSIL.

The chain employs TRBV5-1 and TRBJ2-2; D not resolved. The germline CDR1 and CDR2 sequences are SGHRS and YFSETQ. The CDR3 has 16 residues. Trimming shortened V by 2 bases and J by 3 bases, and 14 bases separated the two germline ends. CDR3 coding DNA: TGCGCCAGCAGCTTACCCGACGCTGGGGACACCGGGGAGCTGTTTTTT. Protein sequence: CASSLPDAGDTGELFF.

The V gene is TRBV27, the J gene TRBJ2-7; tentatively, D is TRBD2 (5 bases). The CDR3 has 17 residues. V was clipped by 0 bases and J by 6 bases, with 21 bases between them. The germline V gene has CDR1 MNHEY and CDR2 SMNVEV (reference sequence). CDR3 amino acids: CASSLSRGWLALGEQYF. CDR3 nucleotide sequence: TGTGCCAGCAGTTTATCTCGAGGGTGGCTAGCATTAGGCGAGCAGTACTTC.